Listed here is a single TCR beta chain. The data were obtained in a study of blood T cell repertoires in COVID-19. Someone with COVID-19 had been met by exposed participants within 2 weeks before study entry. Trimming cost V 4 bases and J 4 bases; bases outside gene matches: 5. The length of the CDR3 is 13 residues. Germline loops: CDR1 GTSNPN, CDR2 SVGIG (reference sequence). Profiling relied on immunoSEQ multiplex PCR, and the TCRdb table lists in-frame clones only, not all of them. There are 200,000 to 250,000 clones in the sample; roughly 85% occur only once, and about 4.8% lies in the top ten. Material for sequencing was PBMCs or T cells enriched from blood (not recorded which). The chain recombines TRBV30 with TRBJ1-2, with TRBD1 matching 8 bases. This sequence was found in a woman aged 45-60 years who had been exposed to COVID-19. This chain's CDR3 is CAWTLQGVYGYTF. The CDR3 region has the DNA TGTGCCTGGACCTTACAGGGGGTCTATGGCTACACCTTC.